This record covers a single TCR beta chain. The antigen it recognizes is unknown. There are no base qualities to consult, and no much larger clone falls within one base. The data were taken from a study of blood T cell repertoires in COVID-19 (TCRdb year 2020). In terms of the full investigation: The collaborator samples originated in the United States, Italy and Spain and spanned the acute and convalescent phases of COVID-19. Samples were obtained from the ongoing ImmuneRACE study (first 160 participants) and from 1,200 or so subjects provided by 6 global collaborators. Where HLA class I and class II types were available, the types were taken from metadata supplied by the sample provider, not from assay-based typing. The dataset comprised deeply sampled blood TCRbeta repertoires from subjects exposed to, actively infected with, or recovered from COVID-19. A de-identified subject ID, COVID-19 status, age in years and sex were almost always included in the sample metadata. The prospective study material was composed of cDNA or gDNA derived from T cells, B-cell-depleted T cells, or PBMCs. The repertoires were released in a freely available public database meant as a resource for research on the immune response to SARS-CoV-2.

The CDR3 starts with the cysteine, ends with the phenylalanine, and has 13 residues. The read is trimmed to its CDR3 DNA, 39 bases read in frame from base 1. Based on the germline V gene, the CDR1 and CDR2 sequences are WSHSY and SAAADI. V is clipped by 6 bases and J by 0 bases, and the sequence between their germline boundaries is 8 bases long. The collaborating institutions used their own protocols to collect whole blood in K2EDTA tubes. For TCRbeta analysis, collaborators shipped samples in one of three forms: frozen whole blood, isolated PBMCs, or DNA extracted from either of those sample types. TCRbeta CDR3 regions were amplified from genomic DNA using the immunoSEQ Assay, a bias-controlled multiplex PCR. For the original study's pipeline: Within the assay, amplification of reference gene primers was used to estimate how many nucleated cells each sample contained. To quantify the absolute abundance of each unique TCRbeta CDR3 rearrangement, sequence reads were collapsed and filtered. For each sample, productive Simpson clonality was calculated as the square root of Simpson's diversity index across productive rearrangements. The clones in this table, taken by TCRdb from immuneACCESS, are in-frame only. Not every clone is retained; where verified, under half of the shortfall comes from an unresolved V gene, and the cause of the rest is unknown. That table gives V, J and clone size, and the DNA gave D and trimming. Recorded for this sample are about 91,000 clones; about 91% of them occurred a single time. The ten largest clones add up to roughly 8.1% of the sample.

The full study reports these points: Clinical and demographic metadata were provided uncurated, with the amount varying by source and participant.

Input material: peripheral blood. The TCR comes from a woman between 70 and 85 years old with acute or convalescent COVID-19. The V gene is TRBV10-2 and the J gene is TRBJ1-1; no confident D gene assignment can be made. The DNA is TGCGCCAGCAGGCTACAGATGAACACTGAAGCTTTCTTT. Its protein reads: CASRLQMNTEAFF.